This TCR beta chain was documented in a study of neurological immune-mediated disorders. As for the study in general: Of around 35 multiple sclerosis patients, about 30 were relapsing-remitting and 3 secondary progressive. General study points: One related-CDR3 cluster, which may be a signature, held the repertoires of 18 of 34 multiple sclerosis patients after phylogenetic grouping. CDR3 amino acid sequences of expanded clones were not shared across subjects, a result suggesting private repertoires in all groups. The multiple sclerosis repertoire cluster showed no association with any clinical or MRI feature. The authors stated that larger cohorts are needed.

To note about this clonotype: The antigen is undetermined. This clone may be a read error of a much larger clone one base away.

TCRdb redid the calling of the 5' RACE reads with MiXCR, one entry per CDR3 protein. The sample includes 75,000 to 80,000 distinct CDR3 sequences, 4.5% to 6.5% of them seen just once. Per the germline V gene, CDR1 is DFQATT and CDR2 is SNEGSKA (reference sequence). This CDR3 spans 15 amino acids. This TCR was sampled from a woman aged 25-40 years with multiple sclerosis. The chain is built from TRBV20-1 and TRBJ1-6; a possible D gene is TRBD1 (5 bases). The specimen was PBMCs. The CDR3 DNA reads TGCAGTGCTAGAGCGGGGGGTTCGGAAAATTCACACCTCCACTTT. Translated: CSARAGGSENSHLHF.